A single sample gave rise to the 15 T cell receptor beta chains below, sequenced in a study of regulatory T cells in long-lasting Graves disease. Arm-PCR of CDR3 regions with iRepertoire HTBI primers generated TCR beta libraries. TCRdb reprocessed the multiplex PCR reads via MiXCR and lists one record per CDR3 protein. Of under 300,000 distinct CDR3 sequences in the sample, roughly 18% were seen once. As for time point: newly diagnosed GD, antithyroid drugs for less than 3 months. PBMC-derived RNA was used for the TCR library. The source material was peripheral blood mononuclear cells (PBMCs), sampled at new diagnosis, from a patient treated with antithyroid drugs. The receptor source for this set is a female donor with Graves disease.

In this sample, this clonotype turned up a few times. V is TRBV5-1 and J is TRBJ1-6, with 7 bases identical to TRBD1. This CDR3 region has 15 residues. CDR1 and CDR2 from the germline V gene are SGHRS and YFSETQ. Trimming removed 8 bases from V and 8 bases from J; junction bases left unmatched: 13. CDR3 sequence (DNA): TGCGCCAGTCGGATCTCGCAGGGGGGGGATTCACCCCTCCACTTT. Translated: CASRISQGGDSPLHF.

This chain joins TRBV3-1 and TRBJ2-5, with TRBD1 identical over 11 bases. V was pared by 2 bases and J by 5 bases, with 4 bases of the junction left unmatched. The CDR3 is made up of 15 amino acids. Germline assignment: CDR1 LGHDT and CDR2 YNNKEL (reference sequence). The CDR3 here is CASSQRTGGLETQYF. The CDR3 nucleotides read TGTGCCAGCAGCCAACGGACAGGGGGCTTGGAGACCCAGTACTTC.

This clonotype appeared many times. V usage is TRBV20-1 and J usage is TRBJ2-7; 8 nucleotides line up with TRBD2. Germline V gene lookup returns CDR1 DFQATT and CDR2 SNEGSKA (reference sequence). V shed 3 bases and J 1 base; nucleotides not matched to a gene: 5. The CDR3 covers 14 residues. The CDR3 region has the DNA TGCAGTGCTAGCTTAACTAGCGGATCCTACGAGCAGTACTTC. Translation: CSASLTSGSYEQYF.

The chain joins TRBV6-1 to TRBJ2-3; TRBD1 matches at 8 bases. V shed 6 bases, J shed 2 bases, and the junction held 7 bases outside the gene matches. CDR1 is MNHNS and CDR2 is SASEGT in the germline V gene. This CDR3 has 15 residues. The CDR3 loop reads CASSRSGQATDTQYF. DNA for the CDR3: TGTGCCAGCAGCAGATCGGGACAGGCCACAGATACGCAGTATTTT.

This clonotype has ten or more counts. The chain joins TRBV7-2 to TRBJ2-3; D gene uncertain. The CDR3 runs to 13 residues. Germline CDR1 reads SGHTA; CDR2 reads FQGNSA. Between the trimmed V and J ends, which lost 0 bases and 5 bases, there was a span of 6 bases. The CDR3 reads CASSLAGKDTQYF. Written as DNA, the CDR3 is TGTGCCAGCAGCTTAGCAGGGAAAGATACGCAGTATTTT. Using reference TRBV7-2 and TRBJ2-3 for the parts outside the CDR3, the full variable domain is GAGVSQSPSNKVTEKGKDVELRCDPISGHTALYWYRQSLGQGLEFLIYFQGNSAPDKSGLPSDRFSAERTGGSVSTLTIQRTQQEDSAVYLCASSLAGKDTQYFGPGTRLTVL.

This clonotype has ten or more counts. The chain has TRBV12-3 or TRBV12-4 and TRBJ2-3, with TRBD2 as a possible D gene (6 bases). CDR3 length: 15 residues. Between the trimmed V and J ends, which lost 7 bases and 0 bases, there was a span of 14 bases. CDR3 sequence (DNA): TGTGCCAGCACGGGGGATTGGGTTAGCACAGATACGCAGTATTTT. This encodes CASTGDWVSTDTQYF.

There are many counts of this clonotype. This sequence joins TRBV2 and TRBJ2-2; D is perhaps TRBD1 or TRBD2 (7 bases each). The ends were cut back, 7 bases at V and 0 bases at J, with 12 bases in the middle. Per the germline V gene, CDR1 is SNHLY and CDR2 is FYNNEI. There are 15 residues in the CDR3. This CDR3 is CASKGGTANTGELFF. The CDR3 bases are TGTGCCAGCAAGGGGGGGACAGCGAACACCGGGGAGCTGTTTTTT.

This clonotype was seen ten or more times. The chain carries TRBV5-6 and TRBJ2-3; 11 bases are shared with TRBD2. Germline assignment: CDR1 SGHDT and CDR2 YYEEEE. The CDR3 covers 16 residues. Trimming took 3 bases from V and 5 from J; bases not matched to a gene: 8. CDR3 residues: CASSSRLAGTLDTQYF. The CDR3 region has the DNA TGTGCCAGCAGCTCCCGACTAGCGGGGACATTAGATACGCAGTATTTT.

The sample holds many counts of this clonotype. The genes are TRBV20-1 and TRBJ1-2, with D tentatively TRBD1 (5 bases). Germline V gene sequence: CDR1 DFQATT, CDR2 SNEGSKA (reference sequence). The CDR3 consists of 12 residues. V shed 3 bases and J shed 11 bases, with 16 bases lying between them. For the CDR3, the DNA is TGCAGTGCTAGGTTCGGGGAAGAGGGGTACACCTTC. This encodes CSARFGEEGYTF.

This clonotype was detected ten times or more. The chain links TRBV19 to TRBJ1-2; D is possibly TRBD1 (6 bases). In germline, CDR1 is LNHDA, CDR2 SQIVND (reference sequence). The CDR3 consists of 15 residues. The ends were cut back, 4 bases at V and 4 bases at J, with 16 bases in the middle. CDR3 in amino acids: CASSTQTGAGYGYTF. CDR3 DNA sequence: TGTGCCAGTAGTACTCAGACAGGCGCTGGCTATGGCTACACCTTC.

This clonotype has at least ten counts. The chain recombines TRBV11-2 with TRBJ1-2; tentatively, D is TRBD1 (6 bases). The CDR3 consists of 13 residues. The ends were cut back, 6 bases at V and 4 bases at J, with 12 bases in the middle. Germline CDR1 reads SGHAT; CDR2 reads FQNNGV. In DNA form, the CDR3 reads TGTGCCAGCAGTCTCACAGGGTCCTATGGCTACACCTTC. Its translation is CASSLTGSYGYTF.

As to this clonotype: A far larger clone lies a single base away; this is likely a read error. The chain couples TRBV7-8 to TRBJ2-7, with D maybe TRBD1 (6 bases). CDR1 and CDR2 (germline): SGHVS, FQNEAQ. The CDR3 loop spans 14 amino acids. Trimming removed 8 bases at V and 3 bases at J, with 17 bases between. CDR3 in DNA: TGTGCCAGCGGATCCGAGACAGGTTTCTACGAGCAGTACTTC. Translated, it gives CASGSETGFYEQYF.

This clonotype has a count of ten or more. CDR3 sequence (DNA): TGTGCCAGCTCACCGGGACAGCAGACGTACGAGCAGTACTTC. Encoded protein: CASSPGQQTYEQYF. The chain employs TRBV18 and TRBJ2-7; 7 bases fit TRBD1. This CDR3 has 14 residues. The junction had 6 bases not matched to a gene; V was cut back by 3 bases and J by 4 bases. CDR1 is KGHSH and CDR2 is LQKENI in the germline V gene.

This clonotype showed up many times. The CDR3 reads CASSLSASSYEQYF. In DNA, the CDR3 is TGCGCCAGCAGCTTGTCGGCTAGCTCCTACGAGCAGTACTTC. The chain couples TRBV5-1 to TRBJ2-7; D is uncertain. V lost 1 base and J lost 0, with 8 bases in between. The CDR3 has 14 amino acids. Germline CDR1 SGHRS, CDR2 YFSETQ.

The sample holds many counts of this clonotype. The gene calls are TRBV28 and TRBJ2-7, with TRBD1 as a possible D gene (6 bases). V lost 2 bases and J lost 3, with 14 bases in between. Germline values: CDR1 MDHEN, CDR2 SYDVKM. The CDR3 is 15 amino acids. The CDR3 region is CASSLNRARIYEQYF. The CDR3 nucleotides read TGTGCCAGCAGTTTAAACAGGGCGAGGATCTACGAGCAGTACTTC.